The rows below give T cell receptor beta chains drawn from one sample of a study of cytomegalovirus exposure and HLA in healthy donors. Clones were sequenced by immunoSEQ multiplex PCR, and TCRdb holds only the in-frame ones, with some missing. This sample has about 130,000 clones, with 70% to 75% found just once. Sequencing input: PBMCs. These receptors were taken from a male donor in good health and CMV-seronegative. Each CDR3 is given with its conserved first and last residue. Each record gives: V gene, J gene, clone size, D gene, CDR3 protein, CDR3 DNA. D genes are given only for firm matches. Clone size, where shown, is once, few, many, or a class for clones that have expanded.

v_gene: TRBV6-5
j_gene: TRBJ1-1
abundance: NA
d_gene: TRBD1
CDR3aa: CASSPGTVNTEAFF
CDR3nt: TGTGCCAGCAGCCCCGGGACAGTGAACACTGAAGCTTTCTTT

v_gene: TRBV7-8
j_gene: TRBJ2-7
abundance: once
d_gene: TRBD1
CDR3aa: CASSPKTGNSYEQYF
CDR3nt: TGTGCCAGCAGCCCAAAGACAGGGAACTCCTACGAGCAGTACTTC

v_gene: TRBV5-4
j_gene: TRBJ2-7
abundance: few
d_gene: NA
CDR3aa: CASSPGQQSSAYF
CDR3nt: TGTGCCAGCAGCCCCGGTCAGCAATCAAGCGCGTACTTC

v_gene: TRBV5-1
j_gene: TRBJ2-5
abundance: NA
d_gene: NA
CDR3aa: CASSASGGAAETQYF
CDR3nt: TGCGCCAGCAGCGCGAGTGGTGGAGCGGCAGAGACCCAGTACTTC

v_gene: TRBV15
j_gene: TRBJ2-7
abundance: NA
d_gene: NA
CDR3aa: CATSRAHEQYF
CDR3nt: TGTGCCACCAGCAGAGCTCACGAGCAGTACTTC

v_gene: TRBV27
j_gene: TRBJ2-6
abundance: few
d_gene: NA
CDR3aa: CASSSPLSGANVLTF
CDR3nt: TGTGCCAGCAGCTCCCCACTCTCTGGGGCCAACGTCCTGACTTTC

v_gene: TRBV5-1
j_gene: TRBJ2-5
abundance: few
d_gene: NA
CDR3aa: CASSLGLSETQYF
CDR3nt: TGCGCCAGCTCACTAGGGCTTTCAGAGACCCAGTACTTC

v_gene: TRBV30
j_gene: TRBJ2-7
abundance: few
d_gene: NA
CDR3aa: CAWRNDRSYEQYF
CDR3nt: TGTGCCTGGAGAAATGACAGGAGCTACGAGCAGTACTTC

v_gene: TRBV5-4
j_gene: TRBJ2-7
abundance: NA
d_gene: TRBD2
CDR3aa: CASSPPKLAGGSYEQYF
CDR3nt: TGTGCCAGCAGCCCCCCCAAACTAGCGGGCGGCTCCTACGAGCAGTACTTC

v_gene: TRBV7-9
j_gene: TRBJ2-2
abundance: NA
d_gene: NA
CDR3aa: CASSLSRGNTGELFF
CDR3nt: TGTGCCAGCAGCTTATCCAGGGGGAACACCGGGGAGCTGTTTTTT

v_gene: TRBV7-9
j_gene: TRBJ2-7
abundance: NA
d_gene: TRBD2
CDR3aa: CASSLGSGAYEQYF
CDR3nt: TGTGCCAGCAGTTTAGGAAGCGGGGCCTACGAGCAGTACTTC

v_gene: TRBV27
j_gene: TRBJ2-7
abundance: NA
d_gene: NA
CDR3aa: CASSYRESREQYF
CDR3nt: TGTGCCAGCAGTTACAGGGAGTCTCGCGAGCAGTACTTC

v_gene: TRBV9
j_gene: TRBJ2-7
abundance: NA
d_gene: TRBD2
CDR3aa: CASAREASGSYEQYF
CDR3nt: TGTGCCAGCGCCAGGGAGGCTAGCGGCTCCTACGAGCAGTACTTC

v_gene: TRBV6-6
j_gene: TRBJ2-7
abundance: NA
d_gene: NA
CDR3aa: CASSYPDSLSSYEQYF
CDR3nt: TGTGCCAGCAGTTACCCGGACAGCTTAAGCTCCTACGAGCAGTACTTC

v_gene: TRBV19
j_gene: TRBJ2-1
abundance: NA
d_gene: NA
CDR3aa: CASSIGARDKYNEQFF
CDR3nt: TGTGCCAGTAGTATTGGAGCTCGGGACAAGTACAATGAGCAGTTCTTC

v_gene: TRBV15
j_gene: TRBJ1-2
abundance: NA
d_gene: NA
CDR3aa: CATRNRANYGYTF
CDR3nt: TGTGCCACCAGGAACAGGGCGAACTATGGCTACACCTTC

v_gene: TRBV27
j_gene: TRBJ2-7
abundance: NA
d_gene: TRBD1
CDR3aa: CASSLMGTDYEQYF
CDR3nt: TGTGCCAGCAGTTTAATGGGGACAGATTACGAGCAGTACTTC

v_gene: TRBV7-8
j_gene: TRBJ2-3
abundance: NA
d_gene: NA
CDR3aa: CASSLELGQPYTDTQYF
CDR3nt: TGTGCCAGCAGCTTAGAGCTGGGGCAGCCCTACACAGATACGCAGTATTTT

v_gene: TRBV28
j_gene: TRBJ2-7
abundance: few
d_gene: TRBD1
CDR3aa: CASSLYRGRDEQYF
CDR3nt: TGTGCCAGCAGTTTATACAGGGGGCGGGACGAGCAGTACTTC

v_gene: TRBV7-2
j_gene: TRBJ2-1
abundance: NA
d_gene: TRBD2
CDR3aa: CASSPGLAKGDEQFF
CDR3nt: TGTGCCAGCAGCCCGGGACTAGCTAAGGGCGATGAGCAGTTCTTC

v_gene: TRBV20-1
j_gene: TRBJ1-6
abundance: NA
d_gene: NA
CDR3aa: CSASSGDLHF
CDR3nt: TGCAGTGCTAGCTCAGGGGACCTCCACTTT

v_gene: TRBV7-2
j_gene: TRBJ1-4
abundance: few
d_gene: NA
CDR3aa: CASSPVGGSNEKLFF
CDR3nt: TGTGCCAGCAGCCCTGTCGGCGGATCCAATGAAAAACTGTTTTTT

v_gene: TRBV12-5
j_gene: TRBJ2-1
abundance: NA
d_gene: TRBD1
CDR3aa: CASGLNTGGEQFF
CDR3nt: TGTGCTAGTGGTTTGAATACAGGGGGTGAGCAGTTCTTC

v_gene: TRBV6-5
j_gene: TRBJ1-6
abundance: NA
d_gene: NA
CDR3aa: CASSYMGHSPLHF
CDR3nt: TGTGCCAGCAGTTACATGGGGCACTCACCCCTCCACTTT

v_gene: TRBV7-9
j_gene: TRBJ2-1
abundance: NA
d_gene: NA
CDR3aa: CSSSPTRDRNPYNEQFF
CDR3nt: TGTTCCAGCAGCCCTACCAGAGACAGGAACCCCTACAATGAGCAGTTCTTC

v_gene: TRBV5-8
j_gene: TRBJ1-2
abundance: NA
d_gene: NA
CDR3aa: CASSFGEYGYTF
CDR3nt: TGTGCCAGCAGCTTTGGAGAATATGGCTACACCTTC

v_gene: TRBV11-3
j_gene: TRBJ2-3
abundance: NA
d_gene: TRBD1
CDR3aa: CASSPGQGLDTQYF
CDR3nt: TGTGCCAGCAGTCCGGGACAGGGGCTAGATACGCAGTATTTT

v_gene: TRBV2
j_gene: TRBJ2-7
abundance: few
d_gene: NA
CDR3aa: CASSVVGAEEQYF
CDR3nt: TGTGCCAGCAGTGTGGTGGGGGCGGAAGAGCAGTACTTC

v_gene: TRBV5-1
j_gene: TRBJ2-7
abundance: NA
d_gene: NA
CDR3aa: CASSLAGTSGDYSYEQYF
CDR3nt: TGCGCCAGCAGCTTGGCCGGGACTTCTGGAGACTACTCCTACGAGCAGTACTTC

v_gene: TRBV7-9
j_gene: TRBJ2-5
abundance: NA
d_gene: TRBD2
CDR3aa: CASSNTGGGETQYF
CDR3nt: TGTGCCAGCAGCAATACTGGGGGGGGAGAGACCCAGTACTTC

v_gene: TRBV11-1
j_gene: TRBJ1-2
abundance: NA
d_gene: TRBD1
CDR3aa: CASSHRDRKDGYTF
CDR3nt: TGTGCCAGCAGCCACCGGGACAGGAAAGATGGCTACACCTTC

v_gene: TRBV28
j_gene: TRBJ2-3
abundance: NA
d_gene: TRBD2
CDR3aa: CASSFPGLAGVDTQYF
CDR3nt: TGTGCCAGCAGTTTCCCCGGGCTAGCGGGTGTAGATACGCAGTATTTT

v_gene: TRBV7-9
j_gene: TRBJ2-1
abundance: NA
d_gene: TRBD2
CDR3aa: CASSTRLAGGRNEQFF
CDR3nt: TGTGCCAGCAGCACTAGACTAGCGGGAGGTCGCAATGAGCAGTTCTTC

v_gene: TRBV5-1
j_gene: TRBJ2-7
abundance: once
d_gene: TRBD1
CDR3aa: CASSLGGTGGDEQYF
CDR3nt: TGCGCCAGCAGCTTGGGCGGGACAGGGGGCGACGAGCAGTACTTC

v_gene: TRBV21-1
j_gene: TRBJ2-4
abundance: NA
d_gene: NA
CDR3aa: CASSKRTGGSKNIQYF
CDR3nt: TGTGCCAGCAGCAAGAGGACAGGGGGCTCCAAAAACATTCAGTACTTC

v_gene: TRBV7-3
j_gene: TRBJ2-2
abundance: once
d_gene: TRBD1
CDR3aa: CASSSEGAVNTGELFF
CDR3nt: TGTGCCAGCAGCTCAGAGGGGGCCGTGAACACCGGGGAGCTGTTTTTT

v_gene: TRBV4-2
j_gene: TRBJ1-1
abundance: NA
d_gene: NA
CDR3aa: CASSQDIQENTEAFF
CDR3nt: TGTGCCAGCAGCCAAGATATTCAGGAGAACACTGAAGCTTTCTTT